The clone carrying this TCR beta chain was counted many times. Trimming cost V 8 bases and J 5 bases; bases outside gene matches: 10. This CDR3 contains 16 residues. The germline gives CDR1 LNHDA, CDR2 SQIVND (reference sequence). By quantitative 5'-RACE with molecular barcodes, the TCR beta libraries were made. One entry per CDR3 protein results from TCRdb running MiXCR on the 5' RACE reads. The table has over 95,000 distinct CDR3 sequences, roughly 8.3% seen once; the top ten hold nearly 10%. These data belong to a study of CD8 T cells in ankylosing spondylitis. Sequencing used blood, either unsorted or a sorted T cell fraction (not recorded which). V is TRBV19 and J is TRBJ2-2; 11 bases are shared with TRBD1. This receptor was identified in a male donor with ankylosing spondylitis or in good health (not recorded which). Here the CDR3 reads CASSRRDRGITGELFF. CDR3 bases: TGTGCCAGTTCGCGGCGGGACAGGGGGATTACCGGGGAGCTGTTTTTT.